This passage covers 24 T cell receptor beta chains from one sample sequenced in a study of shared clonotypes between healthy human individuals. Positively selected for CCR7, the CD45RO-negative cells used as naive CD8 cells excluded terminally differentiated effector memory CD45RA+ cells. Here immunoSEQ multiplex PCR was the method, and the copy in TCRdb shows in-frame clones only, minus some. The table includes hundreds of thousands of clones, about 96% detected once. Sample: naive CD8+ T cells sorted from blood. The receptors come from a woman in her 30s in good health.

V usage is TRBV4-1 and J usage is TRBJ1-4, with D unresolved. The CDR3 totals 19 residues. Trimming pared 4 bases from V and 0 bases from J, leaving 21 bases between. Germline V CDR1 and CDR2: MGHRA, YSYEKL. CDR3 DNA sequence: TGCGCCAGCAGCCTAAGAGTCGGCCCGCCTTTATCAACTAATGAAAAACTGTTTTTT. Amino acids: CASSLRVGPPLSTNEKLFF.

The chain has TRBV10-3 and TRBJ2-2, with TRBD2 identical over 10 bases. The germline V gene encodes CDR1 ENHRY and CDR2 SYGVKD. The CDR3 contains 16 residues. Unmatched junction bases numbered 5, after V lost 2 bases and J lost 5 bases. The chain's CDR3 is CAISEGLAGVTGELFF. In nucleotides, the CDR3 is TGTGCCATCAGTGAGGGGCTAGCGGGAGTAACCGGGGAGCTGTTTTTT.

The chain is built from TRBV4-1 and TRBJ2-5; TRBD2 matches at 7 bases. The CDR3 totals 15 residues. Looked up from germline, CDR1 is MGHRA and CDR2 is YSYEKL. With 4 bases clipped from V and 2 bases from J, the junction kept 7 bases outside the gene matches. CDR3 in amino acids: CASSLRTGGQETQYF. CDR3 nucleotide sequence: TGCGCCAGCAGCCTTCGAACGGGGGGACAAGAGACCCAGTACTTC.

The gene calls are TRBV7-6 and TRBJ2-2, with 7 positions matching TRBD1. There are 17 residues in the CDR3. Germline trimming cut 3 bases from V and 5 bases from J; bases unmatched to any gene: 12. Per germline, CDR1 SGHVS and CDR2 FNYEAQ. The CDR3 bases are TGTGCCAGCAGCTTCGATTCGACAGGGTCTTCAACCGGGGAGCTGTTTTTT. It encodes CASSFDSTGSSTGELFF.

The V and J genes are TRBV6-5 and TRBJ1-4, with D unclear. CDR1 and CDR2 (germline): MNHEY, SVGAGI. The V and J ends lost 0 bases and 8 bases respectively, with 10 bases between them. The CDR3 runs to 14 residues. In DNA, the CDR3 is TGTGCCAGCAGTTACTCGGTTCAGGAAGAAAAACTGTTTTTT. Translating gives CASSYSVQEEKLFF.

The chain employs TRBV28 and TRBJ1-1; D remains unclear. V dropped 7 bases and J dropped 7 bases, with 19 bases sitting between them. The germline V gene has CDR1 MDHEN and CDR2 SYDVKM. The CDR3 contains 14 residues. CDR3 in DNA: TGTGCCAGCATCTACCACGTGGGGAAGCTTGAAGCTTTCTTT. This gives the protein CASIYHVGKLEAFF.

V gene TRBV29-1 combines with J gene TRBJ2-7; D possibly corresponds to TRBD2 (5 bases). V was pared by 4 bases and J by 0 bases, with 16 bases between. Looked up from germline, CDR1 is SQVTM and CDR2 is ANQGSEA. The CDR3 sequence is 15 residues long. CDR3: CSVVLPGMSSYEQYF. The CDR3 DNA is TGCAGCGTTGTTCTTCCGGGAATGAGCTCCTACGAGCAGTACTTC.

The chain has TRBV27 and TRBJ1-5; 8 nucleotides line up with TRBD1. Germline CDR1 is MNHEY and CDR2 is SMNVEV (reference sequence). The CDR3 runs to 15 residues. Trimming at V came to 2 bases and at J to 7 bases, leaving 7 bases not matched to a gene. CDR3 protein: CASSLLSGGGQPQHF. CDR3 DNA sequence: TGTGCCAGCAGTTTACTTTCAGGGGGCGGACAGCCCCAGCATTTT.

In DNA form, the CDR3 reads TGTGCCAGCAGCTTGTCCGGACTAGGCGAGCCCCAGCATTTT. It translates to CASSLSGLGEPQHF. The J gene is TRBJ1-5, the V gene TRBV5-6; no clear D gene. V was pared by 1 base and J by 8 bases, with 13 bases between. CDR1 and CDR2 from the germline V gene are SGHDT and YYEEEE. CDR3 length: 14 amino acids.

The J gene is TRBJ2-5, the V gene TRBV11-3; D gene uncertain. V lost 5 bases and J 0 bases, leaving 7 bases between the germline ends. Germline V gene data show CDR1 as SGHNT and CDR2 as YENEEA. This CDR3 is 13 amino acids long. The CDR3 protein is CASSPRNQETQYF. DNA of the CDR3: TGTGCCAGCAGCCCCCGCAACCAAGAGACCCAGTACTTC.

Notes on this clone: Other nucleotide sequences in the sample specify the same CDR3. The V call is TRBV11-2, the J call TRBJ2-7, with TRBD1 matching 8 bases. Germline-derived CDR1 and CDR2 are SGHAT and FQNNGV. Trimming removed 1 base from V and 3 bases from J; junction bases left unmatched: 2. The CDR3 is 14 amino acids. Here the CDR3 reads CASSLVGTGYEQYF. The CDR3 DNA is TGTGCCAGCAGCTTAGTAGGGACAGGCTACGAGCAGTACTTC.

V usage is TRBV28 and J usage is TRBJ2-1; 10 nucleotides match TRBD2. V lost 3 bases to trimming and J lost 5 bases; unmatched junction nucleotides: 7. The germline V gene encodes CDR1 MDHEN and CDR2 SYDVKM. This CDR3 is 16 amino acids long. CDR3 loop: CASSLQGLAYDNEQFF. For the CDR3, the DNA is TGTGCCAGCAGTTTGCAGGGACTAGCGTATGACAATGAGCAGTTCTTC.

The chain couples TRBV4-1 to TRBJ2-1; 7 bases line up with TRBD2. V shed 2 bases, J shed 7 bases, and the junction held 8 bases outside the gene matches. CDR1 and CDR2 (germline): MGHRA, YSYEKL. CDR3 length: 15 amino acids. The CDR3: CASSQTGLVLNEQFF. Written as DNA, the CDR3 is TGCGCCAGCAGCCAAACCGGACTAGTTTTGAATGAGCAGTTCTTC.

The CDR3 spells CASKRTGAHYEQYF. The CDR3 DNA reads as TGTGCCAGCAAGAGGACAGGGGCCCACTACGAGCAGTACTTC. The genes are TRBV5-6 and TRBJ2-7; 9 bases map to TRBD1. V shed 6 bases, J shed 3 bases, and the junction held 7 bases outside the gene matches. Germline CDR1 is SGHDT and CDR2 is YYEEEE. The CDR3 loop spans 14 amino acids.

This clone was detected only once. V and J are TRBV28 and TRBJ2-7; TRBD1 matches at 12 bases. This CDR3 is built from 15 residues. The ends lost 2 bases at V and 7 bases at J; junction bases unmatched: 6. Germline V gene data show CDR1 as MDHEN and CDR2 as SYDVKM. Written as DNA, the CDR3 is TGTGCCAGCAGTTTAGGGGACAGGGGGCTTGCGGAGCAGTACTTC. Translation gives CASSLGDRGLAEQYF.

The chain uses TRBV29-1 and TRBJ2-5, with TRBD1 as a possible D gene (6 bases). The CDR3 length is 15 residues. Trimming took off 4 bases at V and 1 base at J, with 16 bases between the two ends. Germline CDR1 is SQVTM and CDR2 is ANQGSEA. In nucleotides, the CDR3 is TGCAGCGTTGCAGGGGCCCCTGGGGTCCAAGAGACCCAGTACTTC. Translation gives CSVAGAPGVQETQYF.

J is TRBJ1-5 and V is TRBV19, with unresolved D. Germline loops: CDR1 LNHDA, CDR2 SQIVND (reference sequence). V lost 0 bases, J lost 0 bases, and 6 bases lay in between. This CDR3 has 15 amino acids. This CDR3 reads CASSIDGYSNQPQHF. The CDR3 coding sequence is TGTGCCAGTAGTATAGATGGATATAGCAATCAGCCCCAGCATTTT.

This rearrangement joins TRBV11-2 to TRBJ2-1; 8 bases match TRBD2. V shed 0 bases, J shed 5 bases, and the junction held 3 bases outside the gene matches. The CDR3 runs 15 residues. Germline CDR1 reads SGHAT; CDR2 reads FQNNGV. As DNA, the CDR3 is TGTGCCAGCAGCTTAGATACTAGCGGCAACAATGAGCAGTTCTTC. Amino acids: CASSLDTSGNNEQFF. Using reference TRBV11-2 and TRBJ2-1 for the parts outside the CDR3, the full variable domain is EAGVAQSPRYKIIEKRQSVAFWCNPISGHATLYWYQQILGQGPKLLIQFQNNGVVDDSQLPKDRFSAERLKGVDSTLKIQPAKLEDSAVYLCASSLDTSGNNEQFFGPGTRLTVL.

V and J are TRBV18 and TRBJ2-7; no firm D call. The CDR3 length is 14 residues. Per the germline V gene, CDR1 is KGHSH and CDR2 is LQKENI. The ends were cut back, 2 bases at V and 4 bases at J, with 12 bases in the middle. CDR3 sequence reads: CASSPWKETYEQYF. The CDR3 DNA follows: TGTGCCAGCTCACCATGGAAAGAGACATACGAGCAGTACTTC.

The chain links TRBV25-1 to TRBJ1-1; maybe TRBD1 (6 bases). Germline V gives CDR1 MGHDK, CDR2 SYGVNS. V gave up 5 bases and J gave up 3 bases, with 13 bases separating them. This CDR3 is 14 amino acids long. The CDR3: CASSWGAEDTEAFF. For the CDR3, the DNA is TGTGCCAGCAGTTGGGGGGCTGAGGACACTGAAGCTTTCTTT. Looking up the rest from reference TRBV25-1 and TRBJ1-1 gives the full variable domain: EADIYQTPRYLVIGTGKKITLECSQTMGHDKMYWYQQDPGMELHLIHYSYGVNSTEKGDLSSESTVSRIRTEHFPLTLESARPSHTSQYLCASSWGAEDTEAFFGQGTRLTVV.

V is TRBV4-1 and J is TRBJ2-5; TRBD2 agrees at 11 bases. The V gene's germline CDR1 is MGHRA and CDR2 YSYEKL. This CDR3 has 17 amino acids. V shed 0 bases, J shed 4 bases, and the junction held 7 bases outside the gene matches. CDR3 loop: CASSQDATSGIGETQYF. The DNA for the CDR3 is TGCGCCAGCAGCCAAGATGCGACTAGCGGGATAGGAGAGACCCAGTACTTC.

The chain carries TRBV15 and TRBJ2-7; D remains ambiguous. The germline V gene has CDR1 LNHNV and CDR2 YYDKDF (reference sequence). CDR3 length: 11 amino acids. With 4 bases removed from V and 9 bases from J, the gap between germline ends came to 10 bases. The CDR3 spells CATSNEGGQYF. The CDR3, as DNA: TGTGCCACCAGCAATGAAGGCGGGCAGTACTTC.

The chain combines TRBV14 with TRBJ1-3, with D possibly being TRBD1 (6 bases). Germline-derived CDR1 and CDR2 are SGHDN and FVKESK. V lost 0 bases to trimming and J lost 0 bases, with 18 bases between them. The CDR3 covers 19 residues. The CDR3 sequence is CASSQDLDYGGISGNTIYF. CDR3 nucleotide sequence: TGTGCCAGCAGCCAAGATCTAGACTATGGGGGCATCTCTGGAAACACCATATATTTT.

V and J are TRBV10-3 and TRBJ1-5; 7 bases line up with TRBD1. There are 14 residues in the CDR3. Trimming took 3 bases from V and 6 from J; bases not matched to a gene: 5. Germline CDR1 reads ENHRY; CDR2 reads SYGVKD. This CDR3 is CAISEGDSGQPQHF. The DNA for the CDR3 is TGTGCCATCAGTGAAGGGGACAGTGGTCAGCCCCAGCATTTT.